The 18 T cell receptor beta chains listed next were all sequenced from one sample in a study of blood T cell repertoires in COVID-19. Produced via immunoSEQ multiplex PCR; TCRdb's table is partial and in-frame only. The sample has some 360,000 clones, more than 75% seen once; the top ten hold roughly 2.1%. What was sequenced was peripheral blood. These receptors all come from a woman aged 55-70 years with COVID-19, enrolled during active disease.

The chain uses TRBV6-5 and TRBJ2-1, with 11 bases matching TRBD2. Germline-derived CDR1 and CDR2 are MNHEY and SVGAGI. The V and J ends lost 2 bases and 5 bases, in that order; junction bases with no gene match: 2. The CDR3 sequence is 15 residues long. The CDR3 reads CASSYGLAGHNEQFF. Written as DNA, the CDR3 is TGTGCCAGCAGTTACGGACTAGCGGGTCACAATGAGCAGTTCTTC.

The J gene is TRBJ2-4, the V gene TRBV7-2, with D tentatively TRBD1 (8 bases). CDR3 length equals 16 residues. Trimming cost V 5 bases and J 6 bases, with 20 bases left between them. Germline V gives CDR1 SGHTA, CDR2 FQGNSA. CDR3 coding DNA: TGTGCCAGCAGCCCTCCAGGGGGGGACAGGATAAACATTCAGTACTTC. It is translated as CASSPPGGDRINIQYF.

The V call is TRBV5-4, the J call TRBJ1-6; perhaps TRBD1 as D (6 bases). Germline V CDR1 and CDR2: SGHNT, YYREEE (reference sequence). This CDR3 is built from 13 residues. V was clipped by 6 bases and J by 7 bases, with 11 bases between them. This CDR3 reads CASKSDRNSPLHF. CDR3 bases: TGTGCCAGCAAATCTGACAGGAATTCACCCCTCCACTTT.

The chain has TRBV18 and TRBJ1-3, with D unclear. The CDR3 totals 16 residues. Germline CDR1 is KGHSH and CDR2 is LQKENI. Trimming pared 6 bases from V and 0 bases from J, leaving 15 bases between. CDR3 coding DNA: TGTGCCAGCTCCCTCATGGCTAGTCGCTCTGGAAACACCATATATTTT. Protein product: CASSLMASRSGNTIYF. Full variable domain (rest looked up from reference TRBV18 and TRBJ1-3): NAGVMQNPRHLVRRRGQEARLRCSPMKGHSHVYWYRQLPEEGLKFMVYLQKENIIDESGMPKERFSAEFPKEGPSILRIQQVVRGDSAAYFCASSLMASRSGNTIYFGEGSWLTVV.

This clone was recorded only once. The DNA for the CDR3 is TGTGCCAGCAGCTACCTACAGGGGGTCGGAACTGAAGCTTTCTTT. It encodes CASSYLQGVGTEAFF. This chain joins TRBV9 and TRBJ1-1; 8 bases agree with TRBD1. There are 15 residues in the CDR3. Unmatched junction bases numbered 10, after V lost 4 bases and J lost 5 bases. Looked up from germline, CDR1 is SGDLS and CDR2 is YYNGEE. The variable domain in full, with the rest retrieved from reference TRBV9 and TRBJ1-1, is DSGVTQTPKHLITATGQRVTLRCSPRSGDLSVYWYQQSLDQGLQFLIQYYNGEERAKGNILERFSAQQFPDLHSELNLSSLELGDSALYFCASSYLQGVGTEAFFGQGTRLTVV.

The CDR3 bases are TGTGCCAGCTCACCAGCCGGAGATAACTATGGCTACACCTTC. It encodes CASSPAGDNYGYTF. V and J are TRBV18 and TRBJ1-2; no reliable D call. V gave up 2 bases and J gave up 1 base, with 8 bases separating them. Germline CDR1 KGHSH, CDR2 LQKENI. The CDR3 extends over 14 amino acids.

The V and J genes are TRBV7-3 and TRBJ1-1; no clear D gene. From germline, CDR1 is SGHTA and CDR2 FQGTGA. The ends were cut back, 0 bases at V and 5 bases at J, with 7 bases in the middle. This CDR3 spans 13 amino acids. The CDR3 DNA reads as TGTGCCAGCAGCTTAACAGCCGTGACTGAAGCTTTCTTT. Amino acids: CASSLTAVTEAFF.

This sequence joins TRBV7-3 and TRBJ1-1, with D possibly matching TRBD1 (5 bases). This CDR3 is built from 15 residues. Trimming pared 5 bases from V and 2 bases from J, leaving 15 bases between. Per germline, CDR1 SGHTA and CDR2 FQGTGA. In nucleotides, the CDR3 is TGTGCCAGCAGCCGATCCAGGACACTCAACACTGAAGCTTTCTTT. Its protein product is CASSRSRTLNTEAFF.

This clone was seen a single time. V gene TRBV7-9 combines with J gene TRBJ2-1; 8 nucleotides align to TRBD2. Germline V gives CDR1 SEHNR, CDR2 FQNEAQ (reference sequence). The CDR3 extends over 16 amino acids. V lost 5 bases and J lost 7; bases outside the gene matches: 13. The chain's CDR3 is CASSDRQRGTGNEQFF. The CDR3 DNA sequence: TGTGCCAGCAGCGATAGACAGCGGGGGACGGGGAATGAGCAGTTCTTC. The full variable domain, in which reference TRBV7-9 and TRBJ2-1 provide the parts outside the CDR3, is DTGVSQNPRHKITKRGQNVTFRCDPISEHNRLYWYRQTLGQGPEFLTYFQNEAQLEKSRLLSDRFSAERPKGSFSTLEIQRTEQGDSAMYLCASSDRQRGTGNEQFFGPGTRLTVL.

This chain uses TRBV2 with TRBJ1-6; 7 bases align to TRBD1. CDR3 length: 16 amino acids. In germline, CDR1 is SNHLY, CDR2 FYNNEI. Trimming at V came to 3 bases and at J to 3 bases, leaving 5 bases not matched to a gene. CDR3 bases: TGTGCCAGCAGTGAGGAGGGGGCTCGCTATAATTCACCCCTCCACTTT. Translating it yields CASSEEGARYNSPLHF.

V usage is TRBV7-9 and J usage is TRBJ1-1; TRBD1 might be the D (5 bases). The CDR3 runs 11 residues. Trimming left V 8 bases short and J 4 bases short, with 8 bases between. Per germline, CDR1 SEHNR and CDR2 FQNEAQ (reference sequence). The CDR3: CASGGSTEAFF. CDR3 DNA sequence: TGTGCCAGCGGGGGGTCCACTGAAGCTTTCTTT.

V is TRBV29-1 and J is TRBJ2-3; a possible D gene is TRBD2 (5 bases). The CDR3 has 13 amino acids. CDR1 is SQVTM, CDR2 ANQGSEA, per germline. V was pared by 5 bases and J by 2 bases, with 11 bases between. CDR3 in amino acids: CSVFGVVTDTQYF. In DNA, the CDR3 is TGCAGCGTTTTCGGGGTGGTCACAGATACGCAGTATTTT.

This clone occurred once. The chain has TRBV5-4 and TRBJ1-5; TRBD1 matches 9 bases. V lost 0 bases and J lost 6; bases outside the gene matches: 7. There are 16 residues in the CDR3. Germline V gene sequence: CDR1 SGHNT, CDR2 YYREEE (reference sequence). The DNA for the CDR3 is TGTGCCAGCAGCTTGGGGGGACAGGGTCAAAGTCAGCCCCAGCATTTT. Protein: CASSLGGQGQSQPQHF.

The rearrangement joins TRBV5-1 to TRBJ1-1; D gene unclear. The ends were cut back, 4 bases at V and 0 bases at J, with 10 bases in the middle. Germline V gene data show CDR1 as SGHRS and CDR2 as YFSETQ. This CDR3 has 14 residues. The CDR3 sequence: CASSRAGLNTEAFF. CDR3 DNA: TGCGCCAGCAGCCGGGCGGGGTTGAACACTGAAGCTTTCTTT.

The CDR3 region has the DNA TGTGCCAGCAGCACCCTGGGGGGACAGGGGAATCAGCCCCAGCATTTT. As protein: CASSTLGGQGNQPQHF. The gene calls are TRBV21-1 and TRBJ1-5; TRBD1, the table's D call, was not compared with the DNA. TRBV21-1 is a documented pseudogene. The CDR3 totals 16 residues.

DNA for the CDR3: TGTGCCAGCAGTGGGACAGGGTCCCCTACGAAGCAGTACTTC. Translating it yields CASSGTGSPTKQYF. The chain combines TRBV2 with TRBJ2-7, with 8 bases matching TRBD1. V lost 4 bases to trimming and J lost 8 bases; unmatched junction nucleotides: 10. CDR1 SNHLY and CDR2 FYNNEI come from the germline V gene. The CDR3 has 14 residues.

The chain combines TRBV3-1 (or the pseudogene TRBV3-2) with TRBJ2-7, with 9 nucleotides matching TRBD1. V lost 3 bases and J lost 3; bases outside the gene matches: 9. The CDR3 runs 16 residues. Germline assignment: CDR1 LGHDT and CDR2 YNNKEL (reference sequence). This CDR3 is CASSHTGTGIYYEQYF. The DNA for the CDR3 is TGTGCCAGCAGCCATACCGGGACAGGGATCTACTACGAGCAGTACTTC.

The chain couples TRBV29-1 to TRBJ1-1, with TRBD1 matching 8 bases. V shed 7 bases and J 0 bases; nucleotides not matched to a gene: 4. Looked up from germline, CDR1 is SQVTM and CDR2 is ANQGSEA. CDR3 length: 13 amino acids. The CDR3, as DNA: TGCAGCGCCTCGGACAGGGTGAACACTGAAGCTTTCTTT. It yields the protein CSASDRVNTEAFF. The whole variable domain, filled in from reference TRBV29-1 and TRBJ1-1, reads SAVISQKPSRDICQRGTSLTIQCQVDSQVTMMFWYRQQPGQSLTLIATANQGSEATYESGFVIDKFPISRPNLTFSTLTVSNMSPEDSSIYLCSASDRVNTEAFFGQGTRLTVV.